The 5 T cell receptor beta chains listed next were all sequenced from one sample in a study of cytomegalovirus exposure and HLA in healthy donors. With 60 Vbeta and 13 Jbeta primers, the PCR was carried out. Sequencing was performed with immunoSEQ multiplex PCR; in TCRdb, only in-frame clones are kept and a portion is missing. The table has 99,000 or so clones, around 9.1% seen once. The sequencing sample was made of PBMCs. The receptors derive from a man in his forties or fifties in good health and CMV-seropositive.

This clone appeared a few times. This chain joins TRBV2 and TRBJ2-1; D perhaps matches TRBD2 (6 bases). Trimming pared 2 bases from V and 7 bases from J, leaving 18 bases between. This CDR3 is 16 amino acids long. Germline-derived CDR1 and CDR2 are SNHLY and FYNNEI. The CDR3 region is CASSELATGDRNEQFF. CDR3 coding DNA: TGTGCCAGCAGTGAACTAGCGACGGGAGATAGGAATGAGCAGTTCTTC.

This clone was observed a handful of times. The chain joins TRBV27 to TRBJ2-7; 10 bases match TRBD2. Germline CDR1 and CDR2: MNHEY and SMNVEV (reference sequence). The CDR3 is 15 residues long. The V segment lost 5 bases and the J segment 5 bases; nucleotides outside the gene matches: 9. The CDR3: CASSQIAGGGDEQYF. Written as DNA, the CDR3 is TGTGCCAGCAGTCAAATAGCGGGAGGTGGCGACGAGCAGTACTTC.

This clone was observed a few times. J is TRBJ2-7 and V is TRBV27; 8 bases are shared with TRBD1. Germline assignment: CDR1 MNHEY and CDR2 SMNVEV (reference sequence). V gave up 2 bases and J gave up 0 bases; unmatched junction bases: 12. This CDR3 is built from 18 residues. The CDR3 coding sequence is TGTGCCAGCAGTTTAGGACCGCTTAGGACAGGGAGCTCCTACGAGCAGTACTTC. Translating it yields CASSLGPLRTGSSYEQYF.

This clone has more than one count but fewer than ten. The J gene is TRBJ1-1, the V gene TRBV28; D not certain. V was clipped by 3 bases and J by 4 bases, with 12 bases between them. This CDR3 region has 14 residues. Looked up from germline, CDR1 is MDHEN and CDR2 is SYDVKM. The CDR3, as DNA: TGTGCCAGCAGTTTGCAGAGAGGGCCCACTGAAGCTTTCTTT. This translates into CASSLQRGPTEAFF. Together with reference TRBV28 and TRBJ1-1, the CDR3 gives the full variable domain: DVKVTQSSRYLVKRTGEKVFLECVQDMDHENMFWYRQDPGLGLRLIYFSYDVKMKEKGDIPEGYSVSREKKERFSLILESASTNQTSMYLCASSLQRGPTEAFFGQGTRLTVV.

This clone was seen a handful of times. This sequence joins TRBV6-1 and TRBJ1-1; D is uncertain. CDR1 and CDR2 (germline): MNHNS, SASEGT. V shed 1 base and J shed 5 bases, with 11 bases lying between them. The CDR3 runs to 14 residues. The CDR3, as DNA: TGTGCCAGCAGTGAAGGAGGAGGAGGTACTGAAGCTTTCTTT. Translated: CASSEGGGGTEAFF.